This T cell receptor (beta chain) was profiled in a study of response to subunit inactivated influenza vaccine. General study results and limits: Authors suggested few new T cells are recruited by each seasonal influenza vaccination.

Via MiXCR, TCRdb re-called the RT-PCR reads, giving one row per CDR3 protein. The table lists 400,000 to 550,000 distinct CDR3 sequences, 25% of them singletons, with under 2.5% in the top ten. The sample holds a few counts of this clonotype. Its specificity is unknown. The clonotype comes from a man aged 45-65 years who received an inactivated influenza vaccine. The sample in question was CD4+ T cells sorted from PBMCs, obtained 5 days after vaccination.

Here the CDR3 DNA reads TGCAGTGCTAGAGGAATGCGGCGGACTGACAATGAGCAGTTCTTC. Translated, it gives CSARGMRRTDNEQFF. This chain connects TRBV20-1 to TRBJ2-1; possibly TRBD2 for D (5 bases). The CDR3 has 15 amino acids. The V gene lost 1 base and the J gene lost 5 bases, with 15 bases spanning the gap. Germline CDR1 is DFQATT and CDR2 is SNEGSKA (reference sequence).